The 25 T cell receptor beta chains listed next were all sequenced from one sample in a study of blood T cells in healthy people across ages. Then a second PCR, running roughly 7 to 12 cycles, was carried out with a sample-barcoded 5' primer and a J-beta primer mix. TCRdb fed the 5' RACE reads into MiXCR, producing one record per CDR3 protein. The sample yields 710,000 or so distinct CDR3 sequences, 22% seen once. The sequenced sample consisted of blood. Every receptor here comes from a man aged 65 to 85 in good health.

This clonotype came up a few times. This chain links TRBV12-3 or TRBV12-4 with TRBJ1-6; TRBD1 aligns across 9 bases. The CDR3 contains 14 residues. Losses at the gene ends were 6 bases for V and 7 bases for J; bases not matched to a gene: 4. CDR3: CASSGTGNNSPLHF. Here the CDR3 DNA reads TGTGCCAGCAGCGGGACAGGGAACAATTCACCCCTCCACTTT.

There are a few counts of this clonotype. The chain has TRBV5-1 and TRBJ2-1; D gene unclear. The CDR3 has 15 residues. CDR1 SGHRS and CDR2 YFSETQ come from the germline V gene. The V end was cut by 2 bases, the J end by 0 bases, with 9 bases between. The CDR3 is CASSFVGNSYNEQFF. The CDR3, as DNA: TGCGCCAGCAGCTTTGTAGGCAACTCCTACAATGAGCAGTTCTTC. Supplemented by reference TRBV5-1 and TRBJ2-1, the full variable domain reads KAGVTQTPRYLIKTRGQQVTLSCSPISGHRSVSWYQQTPGQGLQFLFEYFSETQRNKGNFPGRFSGRQFSNSRSEMNVSTLELGDSALYLCASSFVGNSYNEQFFGPGTRLTVL.

This clonotype has just a few counts. V usage is TRBV30 and J usage is TRBJ2-5, with a weak D call TRBD1 (5 bases). The J call may be wrong; the DNA end is better matched by TRBJ2-7. Germline assignment: CDR1 GTSNPN and CDR2 SVGIG (reference sequence). The CDR3 totals 13 residues. CDR3 nucleotides: TGTGCCTGGAGTCTCAGTTGGGGCTCCGAGCAGTACGTC. As protein: CAWSLSWGSEQYV.

This clonotype was seen once. The chain is built from TRBV12-3 or TRBV12-4 and TRBJ1-2, with 7 bases lining up with TRBD1. The CDR3 extends over 14 amino acids. Trimming removed 5 bases from V and 7 bases from J; junction bases left unmatched: 10. In DNA form, the CDR3 reads TGTGCCAGCAGTGGGGGACAGAGACTTGGTGGCTACACCTTC. Residues: CASSGGQRLGGYTF.

This clonotype was found a few times. This sequence joins TRBV6-5 and TRBJ2-3, with TRBD2 identical over 7 bases. Germline trimming cut 6 bases from V and 1 base from J; bases unmatched to any gene: 7. CDR3 size: 15 residues. CDR1 and CDR2 (germline): MNHEY, SVGAGI. DNA for the CDR3: TGTGCCAGCAGAAAAGCGGGGACCCGCACAGATACGCAGTATTTT. It yields the protein CASRKAGTRTDTQYF.

The chain links TRBV5-6 to TRBJ2-1; unclear D gene. Trimming left V 5 bases short and J 4 bases short, with 10 bases between. The length of the CDR3 is 13 residues. Germline V gene lookup returns CDR1 SGHDT and CDR2 YYEEEE. The CDR3 region is CASRPTDYNEQFF. CDR3 nucleotides: TGTGCCAGCAGGCCTACAGATTACAATGAGCAGTTCTTC.

The chain has TRBV7-2 and TRBJ2-3; D gene uncertain. V was trimmed by 3 bases and J by 0 bases, leaving 16 bases between them. Germline loops: CDR1 SGHTA, CDR2 FQGNSA. The CDR3 spans 17 residues. The CDR3 spells CASSFIPSEPSTDTQYF. CDR3 nucleotide sequence: TGTGCCAGCAGCTTTATCCCCTCGGAGCCTAGCACAGATACGCAGTATTTT.

This rearrangement joins TRBV27 to TRBJ2-1, with 12 bases identical to TRBD1. With the DNA end fitting TRBJ2-7 better, the J assignment may be wrong. The CDR3 has 14 amino acids. Germline V CDR1 and CDR2: MNHEY, SMNVEV (reference sequence). The CDR3 nucleotides read TGTGCCAGCAGTCCGGGACAGGGGGCGTCCGAGCAGTACTTC. As protein: CASSPGQGASEQYF.

V is TRBV21-1 and J is TRBJ2-3; TRBD1 was called by the table and not checked on the DNA. TRBV21-1 is assigned pseudogene status. The CDR3 is 15 amino acids. The CDR3 coding sequence is TGTGCCAGCAGCCCCCCGCCCGGGGAGGGAGATACGCAGTATTTT. Its protein is CASSPPPGEGDTQYF.

V gene TRBV27 combines with J gene TRBJ2-1, with 8 bases lining up with TRBD1. CDR3 size: 17 residues. V shed 8 bases, J shed 0 bases, and the junction held 12 bases outside the gene matches. In germline, CDR1 is MNHEY, CDR2 SMNVEV (reference sequence). The DNA of the CDR3 is TGTGCCAGCGGGCGGACAGGGAGCAACCCCTCCTACAATGAGCAGTTCTTC. This gives the protein CASGRTGSNPSYNEQFF.

This clonotype was recorded at least ten times. The chain combines TRBV4-1 with TRBJ2-3; 7 bases are shared with TRBD1. This CDR3 has 14 residues. The V gene's germline CDR1 is MGHRA and CDR2 YSYEKL. J lost 2 bases, V lost 7 bases, and 6 bases had no gene match. This CDR3 is CASKRGPTTDTQYF. The CDR3 nucleotides read TGCGCCAGCAAGAGGGGGCCCACCACAGATACGCAGTATTTT.

The CDR3: CASSYVRRGALDGQETQYF. Written as DNA, the CDR3 is TGTGCCAGCAGTTATGTACGCCGGGGGGCTTTAGATGGTCAAGAGACCCAGTACTTC. V and J are TRBV12-3 or TRBV12-4 and TRBJ2-1; D perhaps matches TRBD2 (7 bases). The last part of the DNA fits TRBJ2-5 better; the J call may be wrong. The CDR3 covers 19 residues.

The V call is TRBV12-3 or TRBV12-4, the J call TRBJ2-5, with TRBD1 matching 8 bases. The J call may be mistaken, given a closer DNA end match to TRBJ2-7. The CDR3 is made up of 16 amino acids. The CDR3 region is CASSSSYGQGRDEQYF. In DNA form, the CDR3 reads TGTGCCAGCAGTTCCTCCTACGGACAGGGAAGGGACGAGCAGTACTTC.

The J gene is TRBJ1-1, the V gene TRBV14; D uncertain. The CDR3 runs 14 residues. Trimming cost V 3 bases and J 8 bases, with 16 bases left between them. The V gene's germline CDR1 is SGHDN and CDR2 FVKESK. For the CDR3, the DNA is TGTGCCAGCAGCCACACCTGGACGAGCAAGGAAGCTTTCTTT. It yields the protein CASSHTWTSKEAFF.

V usage is TRBV7-9 and J usage is TRBJ1-1, with D uncertain. Germline assignment: CDR1 SEHNR and CDR2 FQNEAQ (reference sequence). V was trimmed by 1 base and J by 1 base, leaving 10 bases between them. The CDR3 runs 15 residues. CDR3 DNA: TGTGCCAGCAGCTTAGGTGCCGGTAGGAACACTGAAGCTTTCTTT. Protein sequence: CASSLGAGRNTEAFF.

This chain connects TRBV12-3 or TRBV12-4 to TRBJ2-1, with 7 nucleotides matching TRBD1. V trimming: 5 bases; J trimming: 4 bases; junction bases outside the gene matches: 8. The CDR3 loop spans 15 amino acids. The CDR3: CASSPTGPRYNEQFF. CDR3 DNA sequence: TGTGCCAGCAGTCCGACAGGGCCCAGATACAATGAGCAGTTCTTC.

V usage is TRBV7-2 and J usage is TRBJ2-3; unclear D gene. There are 13 residues in the CDR3. V was trimmed by 5 bases and J by 4 bases, leaving 10 bases between them. Germline V gene sequence: CDR1 SGHTA, CDR2 FQGNSA. The CDR3 sequence: CASSVSWADTQYF. In nucleotides, the CDR3 is TGTGCCAGCAGCGTTAGTTGGGCAGATACGCAGTATTTT.

This clonotype was seen a few times. J is TRBJ2-1 and V is TRBV5-1; possibly TRBD2 for D (6 bases). Germline V gives CDR1 SGHRS, CDR2 YFSETQ. The CDR3 is 15 residues long. Trimming removed 7 bases at V and 7 bases at J, with 21 bases between. As DNA, the CDR3 is TGCGCCAGCCGAACGGGGGTGGGAGGATTAAATGAGCAGTTCTTC. It encodes CASRTGVGGLNEQFF.

CDR3 amino acids: CASSSYGIQGHSPLHF. The CDR3 nucleotides read TGTGCCAGCAGCTCCTACGGGATACAGGGACATTCACCCCTCCACTTT. The chain combines TRBV5-6 with TRBJ1-6, with D possibly being TRBD1 (6 bases). Trimming took off 3 bases at V and 8 bases at J, with 18 bases between the two ends. Germline CDR1 SGHDT, CDR2 YYEEEE. The length of the CDR3 is 16 residues.

This clonotype was found a few times. The rearrangement links TRBV4-2 to TRBJ1-5; D is unclear. Trimming cost V 0 bases and J 5 bases, with 14 bases left between them. In germline, CDR1 is LGHNA, CDR2 YNFKEQ. The CDR3 is 16 residues long. The CDR3 nucleotides read TGTGCCAGCAGCCAAGATCGGGCCGGGAGGGATCAGCCCCAGCATTTT. Translating it yields CASSQDRAGRDQPQHF.

The table lists this clonotype with a few counts. The chain employs TRBV20-1 and TRBJ2-1, with D unclear. The CDR3 is made up of 10 amino acids. In germline, CDR1 is DFQATT, CDR2 SNEGSKA (reference sequence). V was shortened by 4 bases and J by 4 bases, with 2 bases between the two germline ends. The CDR3 DNA sequence: TGCAGTGCTATGTACAATGAGCAGTTCTTC. Protein product: CSAMYNEQFF.

A few counts support this clonotype. Written as DNA, the CDR3 is TGTGCCAGCACTGTGGGAGGGTTGAATGAGCAGTTCTTC. This encodes CASTVGGLNEQFF. The rearrangement joins TRBV12-3 or TRBV12-4 to TRBJ2-1; 7 bases line up with TRBD2. V gave up 7 bases and J gave up 7 bases; unmatched junction bases: 7. The CDR3 runs to 13 residues.

The chain is built from TRBV12-3 or TRBV12-4 and TRBJ2-5; 8 positions match TRBD2. There are 16 residues in the CDR3. V was clipped by 3 bases and J by 5 bases; unmatched bases: 11. CDR3: CASSFSRSGSRETQYF. The CDR3 region has the DNA TGTGCCAGCAGTTTTTCCCGAAGCGGGAGTAGGGAGACCCAGTACTTC.

This clonotype occurred a few times. V gene TRBV6-5 combines with J gene TRBJ1-1; 11 bases line up with TRBD1. CDR3 length equals 15 residues. J was trimmed by 5 bases and V by 6 bases; bases with no gene match: 8. Germline V CDR1 and CDR2: MNHEY, SVGAGI. This chain's CDR3 is CASRLPGQGGTEAFF. The CDR3 bases are TGTGCCAGCAGACTGCCGGGACAGGGGGGAACTGAAGCTTTCTTT.

This clonotype was seen a handful of times. The V and J genes are TRBV5-1 and TRBJ2-3; TRBD1 matches 7 bases. J was trimmed by 2 bases and V by 2 bases; bases with no gene match: 5. The CDR3 runs 15 residues. Germline CDR1 SGHRS, CDR2 YFSETQ. The CDR3 protein is CASSFQTGPTDTQYF. The CDR3, as DNA: TGCGCCAGCAGCTTTCAGACAGGGCCCACAGATACGCAGTATTTT.